One and the same sample provided the 14 T cell receptor beta chains below, sequenced in a study of PD-L1 blockade in urothelial cancer. The repertoire was sequenced with immunoSEQ multiplex PCR; TCRdb's copy has only in-frame clones and lacks some. This sample has some 60,000 clones; around 84% occur once, and the top ten carry 2.9%. The sample here was PBMCs, taken around atezolizumab (anti-PD-L1) treatment. These receptors came from a man in his fifties with urothelial cancer.

The V and J genes are TRBV9 and TRBJ1-6, with D possibly being TRBD1 (6 bases). V dropped 3 bases and J dropped 5 bases, with 12 bases sitting between them. In germline, CDR1 is SGDLS, CDR2 YYNGEE. The CDR3 runs to 15 residues. The CDR3 sequence: CASSATGNDNSPLHF. The CDR3 nucleotides are TGTGCCAGCAGCGCTACAGGGAATGATAATTCACCCCTCCACTTT.

V usage is TRBV5-5 and J usage is TRBJ1-2, with TRBD1 matching 7 bases. Germline lookup yields CDR1 SGHKS and CDR2 YYEKEE (reference sequence). J gave up 4 bases and V 3 bases, and 21 bases lay outside the gene matches. This CDR3 contains 19 residues. The CDR3 DNA sequence: TGTGCCAGCAGCTCGGATCTAGGGGGCGGATTATCATTTTTCTATGGCTACACCTTC. Translated, it gives CASSSDLGGGLSFFYGYTF.

This sequence joins TRBV28 and TRBJ1-3; 9 bases match TRBD1. V shed 6 bases and J 4 bases; nucleotides not matched to a gene: 10. The germline V gene encodes CDR1 MDHEN and CDR2 SYDVKM. The CDR3 runs to 16 residues. CDR3 nucleotide sequence: TGTGCCAGCAGCAGCTGGGACAGGGTAAGAGGAAACACCATATATTTT. As protein: CASSSWDRVRGNTIYF. The variable domain in full, completed from reference TRBV28 and TRBJ1-3, reads DVKVTQSSRYLVKRTGEKVFLECVQDMDHENMFWYRQDPGLGLRLIYFSYDVKMKEKGDIPEGYSVSREKKERFSLILESASTNQTSMYLCASSSWDRVRGNTIYFGEGSWLTVV.

The J gene is TRBJ2-1, the V gene TRBV7-6; a weak D match, TRBD2 (6 bases). Trimming removed 6 bases at V and 0 bases at J, with 12 bases between. The germline CDR1 and CDR2 sequences are SGHVS and FNYEAQ. This CDR3 region has 15 residues. For the CDR3, the DNA is TGTGCCAGCAGTCCCCCGGGGGACTCCTACAATGAGCAGTTCTTC. Amino acids: CASSPPGDSYNEQFF.

This chain joins TRBV10-1 and TRBJ2-4, with TRBD2 matching over 9 bases. The CDR3 is 20 residues long. Germline V gene sequence: CDR1 WNHNN, CDR2 SYGVQD (reference sequence). Trimming at V came to 2 bases and at J to 0 bases, leaving 14 bases not matched to a gene. The chain's CDR3 is CASSEMQTSGLSLAKNIQYF. CDR3 in DNA: TGCGCCAGCAGTGAGATGCAGACTAGCGGATTGTCCCTAGCCAAAAACATTCAGTACTTC.

The V and J genes are TRBV18 and TRBJ1-5; tentatively, D is TRBD1 (6 bases). Germline CDR1 is KGHSH and CDR2 is LQKENI. The CDR3 loop spans 13 amino acids. V was pared by 9 bases and J by 3 bases, with 12 bases between. CDR3 sequence (DNA): TGTGCCAGTAAACAGGGCCCCAATCAGCCCCAGCATTTT. Encoded protein: CASKQGPNQPQHF.

The chain carries TRBV6-1 and TRBJ2-7; 10 bases map to TRBD1. J was trimmed by 4 bases and V by 4 bases; bases with no gene match: 7. Germline CDR1 reads MNHNS; CDR2 reads SASEGT. This CDR3 region has 15 residues. For the CDR3, the DNA is TGTGCCAGCAGTGCCATGGGGACAGGGGTTTACGAGCAGTACTTC. Its protein product is CASSAMGTGVYEQYF.

This clone was seen just once. This chain joins TRBV19 and TRBJ2-7, with 8 bases aligning to TRBD1. J lost 2 bases, V lost 1 base, and 10 bases had no gene match. CDR3 length equals 17 residues. Germline V CDR1 and CDR2: LNHDA, SQIVND (reference sequence). The chain's CDR3 is CASSIGPMGQAPYEQYF. As DNA, the CDR3 is TGTGCCAGTAGTATAGGGCCGATGGGACAGGCGCCCTACGAGCAGTACTTC. The full variable domain, completed using reference TRBV19 and TRBJ2-7, is DGGITQSPKYLFRKEGQNVTLSCEQNLNHDAMYWYRQDPGQGLRLIYYSQIVNDFQKGDIAEGYSVSREKKESFPLTVTSAQKNPTAFYLCASSIGPMGQAPYEQYFGPGTRLTVT.

This clone was detected only a few times. This rearrangement joins TRBV19 to TRBJ2-7, with D perhaps matching TRBD1 (5 bases). V lost 4 bases and J lost 2, with 12 bases in between. Germline CDR1 and CDR2: LNHDA and SQIVND (reference sequence). The CDR3 is 14 residues long. This CDR3 is CASSNRAGTYEQYF. CDR3 coding DNA: TGTGCCAGTAGTAACCGCGCAGGGACCTACGAGCAGTACTTC.

The rearrangement joins TRBV19 to TRBJ2-3, with TRBD1 matching 10 bases. CDR1 is LNHDA, CDR2 SQIVND, per germline (reference sequence). This CDR3 spans 18 amino acids. Trimming cost V 6 bases and J 3 bases; bases outside gene matches: 15. CDR3 in amino acids: CASSLYGTGALITDTQYF. The CDR3 DNA sequence: TGTGCCAGTAGCCTGTACGGGACAGGGGCCTTAATAACAGATACGCAGTATTTT.

In its sample, this clone was seen once. This chain connects TRBV18 to TRBJ1-1; 8 bases fit TRBD1. There are 16 residues in the CDR3. V shed 1 base, J shed 1 base, and the junction held 5 bases outside the gene matches. CDR1 and CDR2 from the germline V gene are KGHSH and LQKENI. CDR3 DNA: TGTGCCAGCTCACCACGAGACAGGGGTAGGAACACTGAAGCTTTCTTT. Translating it yields CASSPRDRGRNTEAFF. Full variable domain (missing parts from reference TRBV18 and TRBJ1-1): NAGVMQNPRHLVRRRGQEARLRCSPMKGHSHVYWYRQLPEEGLKFMVYLQKENIIDESGMPKERFSAEFPKEGPSILRIQQVVRGDSAAYFCASSPRDRGRNTEAFFGQGTRLTVV.

The chain uses TRBV4-1 and TRBJ2-7; D may be TRBD1 (5 bases). Germline V CDR1 and CDR2: MGHRA, YSYEKL. Trimming cost V 0 bases and J 2 bases, with 11 bases left between them. This CDR3 region has 15 residues. The CDR3 nucleotides are TGCGCCAGCAGCCAAGATGCGACAGCCCCCTACGAGCAGTACTTC. Protein: CASSQDATAPYEQYF.

V gene TRBV25-1 combines with J gene TRBJ2-3, with TRBD2 matching 9 bases. The CDR3 runs 14 residues. Germline V gene data show CDR1 as MGHDK and CDR2 as SYGVNS. V lost 6 bases and J lost 2; bases outside the gene matches: 3. The CDR3 sequence: CASRLAGITDTQYF. DNA for the CDR3: TGTGCCAGCAGACTAGCGGGTATCACAGATACGCAGTATTTT.

The CDR3 DNA reads TGTGCCAGCAGCTTAGGCTTAGCGGAGACCCTGCACTACGAGCAGTACTTC. It encodes CASSLGLAETLHYEQYF. V usage is TRBV7-2 and J usage is TRBJ2-7; maybe TRBD2 (6 bases). V was pared by 1 base and J by 3 bases, with 19 bases between. The CDR3 length is 17 residues. Germline CDR1 and CDR2: SGHTA and FQGNSA.